The following is a T cell receptor (beta chain) sequence with its context. This record comes from a study of blood T cell repertoires in COVID-19. Study context: COVID-19 samples collected from the United States, Italy and Spain covered acute and convalescent phases.

Libraries were prepared by immunoSEQ multiplex PCR; TCRdb keeps only in-frame clonotypes and omits some of them. The sample lists roughly 460,000 clones; around nine tenths were seen once. Input material: peripheral blood. The clonotype was recovered from a man aged 18-30 years with COVID-19, enrolled during active disease.

CDR3 sequence (DNA): TGCGCCAGCAGCTTTTCAACAGGGGGCAAGTACAATGAGCAGTTCTTC. Translating gives CASSFSTGGKYNEQFF. The chain combines TRBV5-1 with TRBJ2-1, with 9 nucleotides matching TRBD1. V lost 2 bases to trimming and J lost 4 bases; unmatched junction nucleotides: 7. Germline CDR1 reads SGHRS; CDR2 reads YFSETQ. CDR3 length equals 16 residues.